This T cell receptor beta chain was recovered during a study of blood T cell repertoires in COVID-19. The CDR3 runs to 18 residues. Germline CDR1 and CDR2: SGDLS and YYNGEE. The J segment lost 0 bases and the V segment lost 0 bases, leaving 11 bases of the junction unmatched. TCRdb's table, derived via immunoSEQ multiplex PCR, lists solely in-frame clones and lacks some. The sample lists about 210,000 clones, around 85% seen once, with 18% in the top ten. Adults between roughly 18 and 90 years of age took part from 24 US areas. This clonotype was sampled from a man between 35 and 55 years old who had recovered from COVID-19. The sample consisted of PBMCs or T cells enriched from blood (not recorded which). V usage is TRBV9 and J usage is TRBJ1-1, with 7 bases lining up with TRBD1. The CDR3 protein is CASSVAPGGQVLNTEAFF. The CDR3 DNA sequence: TGTGCCAGCAGCGTAGCTCCGGGCGGACAGGTCTTGAACACTGAAGCTTTCTTT.